The rows below give T cell receptor beta chains drawn from one sample of a study of T cell changes during pregnancy in multiple sclerosis. Generated by immunoSEQ multiplex PCR, the TCRdb table keeps only in-frame clones and is missing some. Seen here are 37,000 or so clones, 90% to 95% observed once, and the top ten hold around 0.47%. The material sequenced was CD4+ T cells from peripheral blood mononuclear cells, taken in the second trimester of pregnancy. The receptors here all came from a female donor in good health, enrolled as a control in a pregnancy study. CDR3s leave out the opening cysteine and the closing phenylalanine or tryptophan. A D gene is named only where the DNA matches it firmly.

j_call	v_call	d_call	cdr3_aa
TRBJ1-1	TRBV5-1	NA	ASSWTKNTEAF
TRBJ2-1	TRBV4-1	NA	ASSQPRTRNEQF
TRBJ2-7	TRBV5-4	NA	ASSFPGRGMGEQY
TRBJ1-4	TRBV5-5	NA	ASRGVGGALF
TRBJ1-2	TRBV2	NA	ASSEWGPDYGYT
TRBJ1-3	TRBV6-6	NA	ASSPQGSGGNTIY
TRBJ2-3	TRBV6-6	TRBD2	ASGLAGVSDTQY
TRBJ2-3	TRBV1	NA	TSSQALAGVTDTQY
TRBJ1-1	TRBV18	TRBD1	ASSRTGSVNTEAF
TRBJ1-1	TRBV30	TRBD1	AWSPIGTVLNTEAF
TRBJ2-2	TRBV4-2	NA	ASSQETRFTGELF
TRBJ2-2	TRBV13	NA	ASSLSLLGLSNTGELF
TRBJ2-5	TRBV5-1	TRBD2	ASSLGTGTSGARGAQY
TRBJ2-5	TRBV5-1	NA	ASVRGPGETQY
TRBJ2-1	TRBV9	NA	ASSVLAGGKSYNEQF
TRBJ2-3	TRBV5-4	NA	ASSLGQPRSTDTQY
TRBJ2-7	TRBV10-3	NA	AISGQSYEQY
TRBJ1-1	TRBV5-5	NA	ASSPLNWAGPPTEAF
TRBJ2-7	TRBV18	NA	ASSGGSYEQY
TRBJ2-1	TRBV7-2	TRBD2	ASSPEGLAGTIYNEQF
TRBJ1-2	TRBV30	NA	AWSVDYGYT
TRBJ2-1	TRBV19	NA	ATLEDPRTLDYNEQF
TRBJ2-3	TRBV10-3	TRBD2	AISEVAGGTDTQY
TRBJ1-6	TRBV5-1	NA	ASSLAENSPLH
TRBJ1-2	TRBV6-5	TRBD1	ASSQDRGYGYT
TRBJ1-1	TRBV15	NA	ATSSPWNTEAF
TRBJ1-1	TRBV7-9	NA	ASSQRVNTEAF
TRBJ2-7	TRBV7-6	NA	ASSLEPVYEQY
TRBJ1-1	TRBV4-1	NA	ASRERGRVEAF
TRBJ1-1	TRBV7-2	NA	ASSPERGRNTEAF
TRBJ2-7	TRBV18	NA	ASSPPPADTQTYEQY
TRBJ1-3	TRBV7-8	TRBD1	ASSFPTGGMAGNTIY
TRBJ1-2	TRBV2	NA	ASSQRIYGYT
TRBJ2-5	TRBV27	NA	ATGINRAQETQY
TRBJ2-3	TRBV4-1	NA	ASSPVSGTDTQY
TRBJ2-1	TRBV14	NA	ASSQDWSRVGGSSYNEQF
TRBJ2-7	TRBV5-5	NA	ASRERYEQY
TRBJ2-7	TRBV15	NA	ATSRDRVSGDEQY
TRBJ1-5	TRBV19	NA	ASSPQFAVTFGQPQH
TRBJ1-2	TRBV6-4	NA	ASSENPGKGRYGYT
TRBJ2-3	TRBV28	TRBD2	ASSWLPASGSSMGMGTQY
TRBJ2-3	TRBV7-3	NA	ASSLNRPPGDTQY
TRBJ1-1	TRBV27	TRBD1	ASAPWTGGENTEAF
TRBJ1-6	TRBV10-3	TRBD1	AIHRDSNSPLH
TRBJ2-3	TRBV21-1	NA	ASSNGHWRTQY
TRBJ2-7	TRBV5-8	TRBD1	ASSPDTGGSYEQY
TRBJ2-5	TRBV28	TRBD2	ASSTPSGRAWSQETQY
TRBJ2-1	TRBV7-6	NA	ASSLAFLRAEQF
TRBJ2-2	TRBV19	NA	ASSRARGTGNTGELF
TRBJ2-2	TRBV19	NA	ASSSFIGGKGTGELF